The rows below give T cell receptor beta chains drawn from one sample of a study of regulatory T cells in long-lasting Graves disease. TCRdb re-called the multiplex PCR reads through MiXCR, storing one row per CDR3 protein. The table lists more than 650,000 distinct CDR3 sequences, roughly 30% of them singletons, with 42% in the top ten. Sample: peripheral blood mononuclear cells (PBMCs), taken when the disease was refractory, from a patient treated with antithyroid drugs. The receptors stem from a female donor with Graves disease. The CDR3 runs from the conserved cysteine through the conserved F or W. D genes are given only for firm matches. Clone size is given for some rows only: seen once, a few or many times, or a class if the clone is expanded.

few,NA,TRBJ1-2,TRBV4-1,TGCGCCAGCAGCCAAGATGTCTCTTTAGGCTACACCTTC,CASSQDVSLGYTF
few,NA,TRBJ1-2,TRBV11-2,TGTGCCAGCAGCTTAGAGGGGGGCGTCAGAAACTATGGCTACACCTTC,CASSLEGGVRNYGYTF
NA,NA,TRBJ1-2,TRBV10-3,TGTGCCATCAGTGAGAAGACAGCTAACTATGGCTACACCTTC,CAISEKTANYGYTF
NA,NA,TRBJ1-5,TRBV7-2,TGTGCCAGCAGCTTGGAAAGGGTTGGGAATCAGCCCCAGCATTTT,CASSLERVGNQPQHF
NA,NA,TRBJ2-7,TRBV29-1,TGCAGCGTTGGACCAGGACCAGGTCGAGGGGAGCAGTACTTC,CSVGPGPGRGEQYF
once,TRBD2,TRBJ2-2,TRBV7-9,TGTGCCAGCAGCATGGGACTAGCGGGCGCGGTCGGGGAGCTGTTTTTT,CASSMGLAGAVGELFF
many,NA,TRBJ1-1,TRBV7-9,TGTGCCAGCAGCTTAGAAGGGTGGGGAGGCACTGAAGCTTTCTTT,CASSLEGWGGTEAFF
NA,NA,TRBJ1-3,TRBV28,TGTGCCAGCTTACCCCCAGGGGTCTCTGGAAACACCATATATTTT,CASLPPGVSGNTIYF
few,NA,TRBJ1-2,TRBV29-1,TGCAGCGTTGAACGGGACTATGGCTACACCTTC,CSVERDYGYTF
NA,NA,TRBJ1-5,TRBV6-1,TGTGCCAGCAGCGGCCCTAATCAGCCCCAGCATTTT,CASSGPNQPQHF
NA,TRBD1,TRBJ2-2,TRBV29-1,TGCAGCGTCCCTCGGACAGGTCCGAACACCGGGGAGCTGTTTTTT,CSVPRTGPNTGELFF
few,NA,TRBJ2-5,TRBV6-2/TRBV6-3,TGTGCCAGCAGTGCAGTCGTTAGGGGATCGGTCCAAGAGACCCAGTACTTC,CASSAVVRGSVQETQYF
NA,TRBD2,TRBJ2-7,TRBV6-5,TGTGCCAGCAGTTACCAAGCGGGACCACTACCCAACGAGCAGTACTTC,CASSYQAGPLPNEQYF
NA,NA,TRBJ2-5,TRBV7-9,TGTGCCAGCAGCTTAGAAGGTGGGCTCCAAGAGACCCAGTACTTC,CASSLEGGLQETQYF
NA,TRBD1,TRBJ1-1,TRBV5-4,TGTGCCAGCAGCTTCCACCCCGGACAGGGGTACACTGAAGCTTTCTTT,CASSFHPGQGYTEAFF
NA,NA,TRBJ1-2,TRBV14,TGTGCCAGCAGCCCACCGGGACAAGGAGCCTATGGCTACACCTTC,CASSPPGQGAYGYTF
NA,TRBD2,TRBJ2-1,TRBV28,TGTGCCAGCAGTTTAGGCGGGAGGTTCTACAATGAGCAGTTCTTC,CASSLGGRFYNEQFF
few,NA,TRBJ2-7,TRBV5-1,TGCGCCAGCAGCTACCGGGACACCCCTCACGAGCAGTACTTC,CASSYRDTPHEQYF
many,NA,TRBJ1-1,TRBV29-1,TGCAGCGTTGAACGGGGAGGCACTGAAGCTTTCTTT,CSVERGGTEAFF
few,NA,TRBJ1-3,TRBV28,NA,CASSSSVGSSGNTIYF
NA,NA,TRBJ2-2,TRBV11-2,TGTGCCAGCAGCCCGCAGGGGGGCCTAAACACCGGGGAGCTGTTTTTT,CASSPQGGLNTGELFF
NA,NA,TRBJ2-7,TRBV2,TGTGCCAGCGGGGCGGGGGCTTGGCGGGAGTTAACCTACGAGCAGTACTTC,CASGAGAWRELTYEQYF
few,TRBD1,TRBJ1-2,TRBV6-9,TGTGCCAGCAGTTTGACCGGCCGGGACAGTACTTATGGCTACACCTTC,CASSLTGRDSTYGYTF
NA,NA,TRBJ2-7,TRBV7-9,TGTGCCAGCAGCGCATTCAGGGACCTCACCTACGAGCAGTACTTC,CASSAFRDLTYEQYF
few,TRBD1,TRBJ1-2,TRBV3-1,TGTGCCAGCAGCCAAGGTGGACAGGGGATGTCGGATGGCTACACCTTC,CASSQGGQGMSDGYTF
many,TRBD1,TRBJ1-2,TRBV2,TGTGCCAGCAGTGAAGTAGGGGGCGCTGTATATGGCTACACCTTC,CASSEVGGAVYGYTF
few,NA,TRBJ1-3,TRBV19,TGTGCCACCCTAAGGCGGGGCTCTGGAAACACCATATATTTT,CATLRRGSGNTIYF
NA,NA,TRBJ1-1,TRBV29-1,TGCAGCGTTAAGAGAGGAACTGAAGCTTTCTTT,CSVKRGTEAFF
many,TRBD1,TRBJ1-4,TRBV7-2,TGTGCCAGCAGCTCCCGACAGGGATTGAATGAAAAACTGTTTTTT,CASSSRQGLNEKLFF
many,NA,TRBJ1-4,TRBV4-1,TGCGCCAGCAGCCAAGAGGGGGGGAGAAGATCTGAAAAACTGTTTTTT,CASSQEGGRRSEKLFF
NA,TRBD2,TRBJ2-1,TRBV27,TGTGCCAGCAGCTTGACAGGAGTAGCGGGAGTCACTGAGCAGTTCTTC,CASSLTGVAGVTEQFF
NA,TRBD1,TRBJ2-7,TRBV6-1,TGTGCCAGCAGAAAAACAGGGGGCGTTTCCTACGAGCAGTACTTC,CASRKTGGVSYEQYF
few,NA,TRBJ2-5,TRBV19,TGTGCCAGTAGTATGGGACCGGGATCGCGGACCCAGTACTTC,CASSMGPGSRTQYF
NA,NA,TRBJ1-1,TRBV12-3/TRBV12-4,TGTGCCAGCAGCCGCCTTTGGGACACTGAAGCTTTCTTT,CASSRLWDTEAFF
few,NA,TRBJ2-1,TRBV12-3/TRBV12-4,TGTGCCAGCAGTTTCATCCTCTCGGACAATGAGCAGTTCTTC,CASSFILSDNEQFF